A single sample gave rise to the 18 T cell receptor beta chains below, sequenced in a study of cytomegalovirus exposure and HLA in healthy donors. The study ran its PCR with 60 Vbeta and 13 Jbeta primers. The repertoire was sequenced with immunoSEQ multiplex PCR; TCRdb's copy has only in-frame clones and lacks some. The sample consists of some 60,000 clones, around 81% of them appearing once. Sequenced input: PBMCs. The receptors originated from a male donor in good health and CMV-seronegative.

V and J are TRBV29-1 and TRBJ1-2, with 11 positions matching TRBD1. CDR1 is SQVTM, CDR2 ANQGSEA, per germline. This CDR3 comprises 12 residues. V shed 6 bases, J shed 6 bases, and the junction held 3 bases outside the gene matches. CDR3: CSVGTGGHGYTF. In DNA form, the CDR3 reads TGCAGCGTCGGGACAGGGGGGCATGGCTACACCTTC.

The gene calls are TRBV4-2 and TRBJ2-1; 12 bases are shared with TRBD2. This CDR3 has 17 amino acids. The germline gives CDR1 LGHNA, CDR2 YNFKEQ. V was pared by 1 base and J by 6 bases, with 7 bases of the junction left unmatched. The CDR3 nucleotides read TGTGCCAGCAGCCAAGCCCCTAGCGGGGGGGCTTTCAATGAGCAGTTCTTC. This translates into CASSQAPSGGAFNEQFF.

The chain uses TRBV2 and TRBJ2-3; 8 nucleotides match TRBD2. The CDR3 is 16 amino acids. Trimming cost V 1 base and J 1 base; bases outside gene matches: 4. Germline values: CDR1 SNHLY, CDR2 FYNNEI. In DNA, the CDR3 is TGTGCCAGCAGTGAAGGCTGGCGGGGGGGCACAGATACGCAGTATTTT. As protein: CASSEGWRGGTDTQYF.

The CDR3 sequence: CASSSTGGGSNEQFF. CDR3 DNA: TGTGCCAGCAGCTCAACAGGTGGGGGGTCCAATGAGCAGTTCTTC. The rearrangement uses TRBV7-2 and TRBJ2-1; possibly TRBD2 for D (6 bases). Trimming left V 4 bases short and J 6 bases short, with 16 bases between. CDR3 length equals 15 residues. From germline, CDR1 is SGHTA and CDR2 FQGNSA.

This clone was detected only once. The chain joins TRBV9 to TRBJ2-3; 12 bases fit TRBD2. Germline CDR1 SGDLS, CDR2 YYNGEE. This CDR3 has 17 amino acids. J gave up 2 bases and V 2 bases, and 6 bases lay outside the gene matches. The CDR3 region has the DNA TGTGCCAGCAGCGTGCGACTAGCGGGGGCCGACACAGATACGCAGTATTTT. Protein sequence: CASSVRLAGADTDTQYF.

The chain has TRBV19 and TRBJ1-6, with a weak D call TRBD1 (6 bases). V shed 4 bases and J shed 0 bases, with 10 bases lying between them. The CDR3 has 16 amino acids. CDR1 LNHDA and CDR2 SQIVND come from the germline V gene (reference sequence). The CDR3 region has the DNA TGTGCCAGTAGTAAGGACAGAAGCTCCTATAATTCACCCCTCCACTTT. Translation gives CASSKDRSSYNSPLHF.

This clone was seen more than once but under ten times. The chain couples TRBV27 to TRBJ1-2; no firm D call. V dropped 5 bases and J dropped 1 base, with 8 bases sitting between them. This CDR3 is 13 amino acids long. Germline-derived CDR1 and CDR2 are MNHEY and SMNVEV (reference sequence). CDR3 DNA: TGTGCCAGCAGTCCCGGGATTAACTATGGCTACACCTTC. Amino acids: CASSPGINYGYTF.

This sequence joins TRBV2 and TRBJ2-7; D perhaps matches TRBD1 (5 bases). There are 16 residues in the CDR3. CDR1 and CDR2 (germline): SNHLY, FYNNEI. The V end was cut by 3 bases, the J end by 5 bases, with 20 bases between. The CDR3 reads CASSDAVGQGADEQYF. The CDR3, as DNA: TGTGCCAGCAGTGATGCGGTCGGGCAGGGCGCGGACGAGCAGTACTTC. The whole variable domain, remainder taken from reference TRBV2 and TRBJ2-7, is EPEVTQTPSHQVTQMGQEVILRCVPISNHLYFYWYRQILGQKVEFLVSFYNNEISEKSEIFDDQFSVERPDGSNFTLKIRSTKLEDSAMYFCASSDAVGQGADEQYFGPGTRLTVT.

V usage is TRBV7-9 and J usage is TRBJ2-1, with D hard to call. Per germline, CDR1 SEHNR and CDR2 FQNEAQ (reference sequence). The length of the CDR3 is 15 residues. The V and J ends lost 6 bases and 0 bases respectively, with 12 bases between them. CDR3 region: CASRAGESSYNEQFF. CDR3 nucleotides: TGTGCCAGCAGGGCAGGCGAAAGCTCCTACAATGAGCAGTTCTTC.

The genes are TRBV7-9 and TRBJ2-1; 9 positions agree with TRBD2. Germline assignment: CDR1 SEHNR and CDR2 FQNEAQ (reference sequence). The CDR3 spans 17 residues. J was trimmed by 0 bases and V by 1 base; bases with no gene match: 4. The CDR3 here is CASSLVPSGVSYNEQFF. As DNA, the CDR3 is TGTGCCAGCAGCTTAGTTCCTAGCGGGGTCTCCTACAATGAGCAGTTCTTC. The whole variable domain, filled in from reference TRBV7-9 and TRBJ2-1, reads DTGVSQNPRHKITKRGQNVTFRCDPISEHNRLYWYRQTLGQGPEFLTYFQNEAQLEKSRLLSDRFSAERPKGSFSTLEIQRTEQGDSAMYLCASSLVPSGVSYNEQFFGPGTRLTVL.

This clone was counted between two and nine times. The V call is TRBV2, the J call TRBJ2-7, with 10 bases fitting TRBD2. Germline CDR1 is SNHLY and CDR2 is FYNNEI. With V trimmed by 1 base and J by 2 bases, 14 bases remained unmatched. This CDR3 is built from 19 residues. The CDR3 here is CASSEVPSGGPPGAYEQYF. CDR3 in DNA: TGTGCCAGCAGTGAAGTCCCTAGCGGGGGACCCCCGGGCGCCTACGAGCAGTACTTC.

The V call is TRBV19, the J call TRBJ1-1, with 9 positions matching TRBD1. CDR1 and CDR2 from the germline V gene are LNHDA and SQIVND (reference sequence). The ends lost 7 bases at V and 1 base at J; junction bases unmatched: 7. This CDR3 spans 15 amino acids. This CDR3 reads CASNWGQGPNTEAFF. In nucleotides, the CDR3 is TGTGCCAGTAATTGGGGACAGGGTCCGAACACTGAAGCTTTCTTT.

This CDR3 is CASSQGPDRGRKNNQPQHF. Here the CDR3 DNA reads TGCGCCAGCAGCCAAGGGCCGGACAGGGGGCGTAAGAACAATCAGCCCCAGCATTTT. The chain recombines TRBV10-1 with TRBJ1-5; the match to TRBD1 covers 11 bases. CDR3 length equals 19 residues. J lost 3 bases, V lost 6 bases, and 16 bases had no gene match. Germline-derived CDR1 and CDR2 are WNHNN and SYGVQD (reference sequence).

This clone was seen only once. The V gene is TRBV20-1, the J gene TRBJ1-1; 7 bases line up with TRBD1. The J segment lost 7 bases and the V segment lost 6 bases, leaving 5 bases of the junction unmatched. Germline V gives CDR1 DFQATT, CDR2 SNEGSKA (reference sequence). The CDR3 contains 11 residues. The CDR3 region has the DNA TGCAGTGCGACGACAGGGAGTGAAGCTTTCTTT. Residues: CSATTGSEAFF.

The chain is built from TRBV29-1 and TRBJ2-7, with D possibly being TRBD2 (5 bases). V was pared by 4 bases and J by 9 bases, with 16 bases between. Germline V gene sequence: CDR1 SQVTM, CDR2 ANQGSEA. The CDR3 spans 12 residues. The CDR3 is CSVVAGFETQYF. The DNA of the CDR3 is TGCAGCGTTGTGGCGGGTTTTGAGACGCAGTACTTC.

Here the CDR3 DNA reads TGTGCCAGCAGGGGGGGGGTGGCGTTTACTGAAGCTTTCTTT. It is translated as CASRGGVAFTEAFF. The chain recombines TRBV2 with TRBJ1-1, with a weak D call TRBD1 (5 bases). The CDR3 has 14 residues. V was trimmed by 6 bases and J by 5 bases, leaving 16 bases between them. Germline lookup yields CDR1 SNHLY and CDR2 FYNNEI. The full variable domain, with the rest looked up from reference TRBV2 and TRBJ1-1, is EPEVTQTPSHQVTQMGQEVILRCVPISNHLYFYWYRQILGQKVEFLVSFYNNEISEKSEIFDDQFSVERPDGSNFTLKIRSTKLEDSAMYFCASRGGVAFTEAFFGQGTRLTVV.

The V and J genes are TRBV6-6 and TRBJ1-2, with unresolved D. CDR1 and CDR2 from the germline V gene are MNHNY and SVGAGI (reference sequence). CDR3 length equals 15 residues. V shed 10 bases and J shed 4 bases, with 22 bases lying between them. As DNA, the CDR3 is TGTGCCACCCAGTTACTGGGAGGCATGGCCTATGGCTACACCTTC. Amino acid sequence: CATQLLGGMAYGYTF.

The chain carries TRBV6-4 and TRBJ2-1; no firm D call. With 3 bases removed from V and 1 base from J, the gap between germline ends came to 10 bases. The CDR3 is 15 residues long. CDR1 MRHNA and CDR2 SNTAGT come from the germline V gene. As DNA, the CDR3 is TGTGCCAGCAGTGAGGGCCCCCAGTCCTACAATGAGCAGTTCTTC. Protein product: CASSEGPQSYNEQFF.